This T cell receptor beta chain was captured by sequencing in a study of patients and donors after allogeneic stem cell transplantation. TCRdb re-called the RT-PCR reads with MiXCR, one entry per CDR3 protein. The table lists approximately 200,000 distinct CDR3 sequences, 38% of them singletons, with approximately 10% in the top ten. The CDR3 spans 11 residues. V was pared by 8 bases and J by 5 bases, with 10 bases between. This TCR derives from a human donor who was either an allogeneic HSCT recipient or a stem cell or donor lymphocyte infusion donor (not recorded which). It is not recorded whose cells these are; they may come from a transplant donor. Sequencing was performed on blood, either unsorted or a sorted T cell fraction (not recorded which). V gene TRBV12-3 or TRBV12-4 combines with J gene TRBJ2-7, with no clear D. CDR3 residues: CASRVLHEQYF. DNA of the CDR3: TGTGCCAGCCGTGTTCTTCACGAGCAGTACTTC.